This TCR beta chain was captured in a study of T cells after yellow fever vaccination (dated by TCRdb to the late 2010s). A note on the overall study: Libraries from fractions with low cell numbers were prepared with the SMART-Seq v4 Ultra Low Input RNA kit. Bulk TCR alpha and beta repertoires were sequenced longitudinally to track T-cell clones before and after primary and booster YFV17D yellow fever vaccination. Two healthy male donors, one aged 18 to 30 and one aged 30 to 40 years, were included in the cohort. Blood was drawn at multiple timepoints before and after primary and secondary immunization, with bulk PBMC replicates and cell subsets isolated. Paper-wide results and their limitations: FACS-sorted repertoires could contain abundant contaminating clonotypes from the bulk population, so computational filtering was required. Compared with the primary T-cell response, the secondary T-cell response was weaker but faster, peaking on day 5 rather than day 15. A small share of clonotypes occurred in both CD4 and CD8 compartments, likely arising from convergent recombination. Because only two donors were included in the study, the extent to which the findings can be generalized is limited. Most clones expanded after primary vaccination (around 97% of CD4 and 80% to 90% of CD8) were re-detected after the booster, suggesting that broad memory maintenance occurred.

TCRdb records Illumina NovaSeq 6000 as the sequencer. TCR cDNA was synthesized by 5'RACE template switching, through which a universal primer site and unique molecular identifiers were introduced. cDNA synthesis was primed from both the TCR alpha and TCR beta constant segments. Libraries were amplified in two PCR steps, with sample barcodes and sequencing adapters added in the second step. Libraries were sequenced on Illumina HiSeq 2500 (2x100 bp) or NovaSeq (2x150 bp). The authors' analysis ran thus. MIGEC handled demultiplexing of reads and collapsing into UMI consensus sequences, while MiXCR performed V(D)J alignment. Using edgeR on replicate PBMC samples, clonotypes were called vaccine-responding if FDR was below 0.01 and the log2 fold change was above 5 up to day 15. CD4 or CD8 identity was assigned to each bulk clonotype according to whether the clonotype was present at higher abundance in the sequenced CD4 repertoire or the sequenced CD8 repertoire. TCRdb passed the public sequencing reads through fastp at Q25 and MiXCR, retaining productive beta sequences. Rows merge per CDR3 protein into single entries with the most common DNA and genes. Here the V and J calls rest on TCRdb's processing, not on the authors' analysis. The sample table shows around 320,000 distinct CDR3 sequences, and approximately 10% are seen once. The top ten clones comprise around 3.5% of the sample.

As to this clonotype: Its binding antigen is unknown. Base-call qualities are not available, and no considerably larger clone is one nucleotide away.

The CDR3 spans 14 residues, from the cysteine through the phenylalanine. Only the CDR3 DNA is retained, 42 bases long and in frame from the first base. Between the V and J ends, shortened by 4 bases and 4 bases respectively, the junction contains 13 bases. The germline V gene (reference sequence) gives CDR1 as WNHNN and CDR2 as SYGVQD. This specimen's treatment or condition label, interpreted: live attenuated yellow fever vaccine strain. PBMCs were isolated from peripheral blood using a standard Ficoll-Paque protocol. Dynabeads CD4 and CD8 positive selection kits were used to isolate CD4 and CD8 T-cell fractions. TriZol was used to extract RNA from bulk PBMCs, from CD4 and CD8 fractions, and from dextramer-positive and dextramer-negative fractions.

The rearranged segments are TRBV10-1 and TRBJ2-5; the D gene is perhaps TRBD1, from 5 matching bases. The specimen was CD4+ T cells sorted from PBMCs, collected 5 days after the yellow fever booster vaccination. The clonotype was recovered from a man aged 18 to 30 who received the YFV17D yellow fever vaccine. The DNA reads TGCGCCAGCAGTGCAGGGAAAATGGGAGAGACCCAGTACTTC. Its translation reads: CASSAGKMGETQYF.